The 15 T cell receptor beta chains listed next were all sequenced from one sample in a study of T cell changes during pregnancy in multiple sclerosis. Sequencing was performed with immunoSEQ multiplex PCR; in TCRdb, only in-frame clones are kept and a portion is missing. The table has 41,000 or so clones, 90% seen once; the top ten hold 6.5% to 8.5%. The specimen was CD8+ T cells from peripheral blood mononuclear cells, collected in the third trimester of pregnancy. The receptors originated from a female donor with multiple sclerosis, enrolled in a pregnancy study.

This clone has just a few counts. The CDR3 region has the DNA TGTGCCAGCAGCTTCGGGACATCATCCGATCAGCCCCAGCATTTT. The encoded protein is CASSFGTSSDQPQHF. V usage is TRBV7-9 and J usage is TRBJ1-5, with a tentative D call TRBD1 (6 bases). With 3 bases removed from V and 5 bases from J, the gap between germline ends came to 14 bases. This CDR3 has 15 amino acids. The germline V gene has CDR1 SEHNR and CDR2 FQNEAQ (reference sequence). Looking up the rest from reference TRBV7-9 and TRBJ1-5 gives the full variable domain: DTGVSQNPRHKITKRGQNVTFRCDPISEHNRLYWYRQTLGQGPEFLTYFQNEAQLEKSRLLSDRFSAERPKGSFSTLEIQRTEQGDSAMYLCASSFGTSSDQPQHFGDGTRLSIL.

This rearrangement joins TRBV11-2 to TRBJ2-2; no clear D. Germline CDR1 is SGHAT and CDR2 is FQNNGV. The CDR3 extends over 11 amino acids. V lost 5 bases and J lost 5, with 3 bases in between. The DNA for the CDR3 is TGTGCCAGCAGCCCAACCGGGGAGCTGTTTTTT. Translating gives CASSPTGELFF.

Written as DNA, the CDR3 is TGTGCCAGCAGTCGGGGTTCGAACACTGAAGCTTTCTTT. It encodes CASSRGSNTEAFF. The rearrangement joins TRBV13 to TRBJ1-1, with D unresolved. This CDR3 is 13 amino acids long. V was clipped by 6 bases and J by 1 base, with 9 bases between them. Germline values: CDR1 PRHDT, CDR2 FYEKMQ (reference sequence).

The genes are TRBV4-1 and TRBJ1-2; a weak D match, TRBD1 (6 bases). The V gene lost 0 bases and the J gene lost 2 bases, with 10 bases spanning the gap. This CDR3 has 15 amino acids. CDR1 is MGHRA and CDR2 is YSYEKL in the germline V gene. CDR3 protein: CASSQDWGLNYGYTF. CDR3 in DNA: TGCGCCAGCAGCCAAGATTGGGGGCTGAACTATGGCTACACCTTC.

The J gene is TRBJ2-7, the V gene TRBV5-1; D gene uncertain. The V end was cut by 0 bases, the J end by 5 bases, with 9 bases between. CDR1 is SGHRS, CDR2 YFSETQ, per germline. The CDR3 sequence is 13 residues long. The CDR3: CASSLDYPNEQYF. In nucleotides, the CDR3 is TGCGCCAGCAGCTTGGACTACCCTAACGAGCAGTACTTC. The whole variable domain, filled in from reference TRBV5-1 and TRBJ2-7, reads KAGVTQTPRYLIKTRGQQVTLSCSPISGHRSVSWYQQTPGQGLQFLFEYFSETQRNKGNFPGRFSGRQFSNSRSEMNVSTLELGDSALYLCASSLDYPNEQYFGPGTRLTVT.

The genes are TRBV28 and TRBJ2-7; tentatively, D is TRBD1 (5 bases). Trimming shortened V by 5 bases and J by 4 bases, and 18 bases separated the two germline ends. Germline loops: CDR1 MDHEN, CDR2 SYDVKM. The CDR3 contains 15 residues. CDR3 coding DNA: TGTGCCAGCAGTCGTCCTGACAGCGAATTTTACGAGCAGTACTTC. Its translation is CASSRPDSEFYEQYF.

The rearrangement uses TRBV7-9 and TRBJ2-3, with TRBD2 matching 8 bases. Germline-derived CDR1 and CDR2 are SEHNR and FQNEAQ (reference sequence). The J segment lost 4 bases and the V segment lost 2 bases, leaving 5 bases of the junction unmatched. The CDR3 loop spans 15 amino acids. The CDR3 DNA is TGTGCCAGCAGCTTATTTGCGGGGGGCCCAGATACGCAGTATTTT. This encodes CASSLFAGGPDTQYF.

The chain uses TRBV5-6 and TRBJ1-1; D remains unclear. CDR3 size: 12 residues. Looked up from germline, CDR1 is SGHDT and CDR2 is YYEEEE. Trimming left V 1 base short and J 7 bases short, with 8 bases between. The chain's CDR3 is CASSLSEGEAFF. The DNA for the CDR3 is TGTGCCAGCAGCTTGTCTGAGGGTGAAGCTTTCTTT.

This rearrangement joins TRBV7-9 to TRBJ2-7; TRBD1 matches at 8 bases. Trimming removed 4 bases from V and 6 bases from J; junction bases left unmatched: 11. Looked up from germline, CDR1 is SEHNR and CDR2 is FQNEAQ (reference sequence). The CDR3 is made up of 15 amino acids. The CDR3 is CASSSPGTGFSEQYF. As DNA, the CDR3 is TGTGCCAGCAGCTCACCAGGGACAGGATTCTCCGAGCAGTACTTC.

J is TRBJ2-1 and V is TRBV2; no clear D. Germline CDR1 is SNHLY and CDR2 is FYNNEI. Trimming left V 1 base short and J 6 bases short, with 10 bases between. This CDR3 has 14 amino acids. CDR3 in DNA: TGTGCCAGCAGTGAAGGGCAGTCAACCAATGAGCAGTTCTTC. Protein: CASSEGQSTNEQFF.

The chain couples TRBV7-9 to TRBJ1-3; D may be TRBD1 (5 bases). Germline loops: CDR1 SEHNR, CDR2 FQNEAQ (reference sequence). Trimming pared 5 bases from V and 7 bases from J, leaving 12 bases between. There are 13 residues in the CDR3. This CDR3 is CASSADSFNTIYF. CDR3 bases: TGTGCCAGCAGCGCCGACAGTTTTAACACCATATATTTT.

The genes are TRBV4-1 and TRBJ2-7; no definite D call. This CDR3 has 14 amino acids. V lost 0 bases and J 5 bases, leaving 11 bases between the germline ends. CDR1 and CDR2 (germline): MGHRA, YSYEKL. The CDR3 spells CASSQDLPPHEQYF. The DNA for the CDR3 is TGCGCCAGCAGCCAAGATCTACCACCCCACGAGCAGTACTTC.

The gene calls are TRBV13 and TRBJ2-1, with D possibly TRBD2 on 6 matching bases. Germline CDR1 reads PRHDT; CDR2 reads FYEKMQ (reference sequence). V gave up 2 bases and J gave up 8 bases, with 19 bases separating them. This CDR3 region has 16 residues. CDR3 protein: CASSLLRGSTDDEQFF. CDR3 DNA sequence: TGTGCCAGCAGCTTACTACGGGGGTCCACCGATGATGAGCAGTTCTTC.

This rearrangement joins TRBV11-3 to TRBJ2-4; the match to TRBD2 covers 7 bases. The V segment lost 4 bases and the J segment 1 base; nucleotides outside the gene matches: 7. The CDR3 has 16 amino acids. Per germline, CDR1 SGHNT and CDR2 YENEEA. The CDR3 protein is CASSSGTGGAKNIQYF. The CDR3 region has the DNA TGTGCCAGCAGCTCAGGGACGGGAGGTGCCAAAAACATTCAGTACTTC.

This clone is termed medium-sized. The chain has TRBV7-3 and TRBJ2-7; tentatively, D is TRBD2 (5 bases). The V end lost 0 bases, the J end lost 6 bases, and 15 bases lay between the germline ends. Germline V gene lookup returns CDR1 SGHTA and CDR2 FQGTGA. This CDR3 is built from 15 residues. The CDR3 spells CASSLTVDSGSEQYF. The DNA of the CDR3 is TGTGCCAGCAGCTTAACGGTGGACTCGGGCTCCGAGCAGTACTTC.